The rows below give T cell receptor beta chains drawn from one sample of a study of blood T cells in healthy people across ages. TCRdb analysed the 5' RACE reads with MiXCR anew, one entry per CDR3 protein. The sample records more than 500,000 distinct CDR3 sequences, approximately 26% being singletons. These same data were also listed under a study on T cells of mothers and their children.

The sample taken for sequencing was blood. These receptors came from a boy aged 2 to 10 in good health. Both conserved end residues are part of each CDR3. The D gene is left open where the match is weak. The size of a clone is reported for some rows only, either as once, few or many, or as a class for expanded clones.

>TRBV20-1|few|TRBJ2-1|15|TRBD2
CSVQEGGGAGNEQFF
TGCAGTGTCCAGGAGGGCGGGGGGGCCGGCAATGAGCAGTTCTTC
>TRBV6-6|.|TRBJ2-5|15|TRBD1
CASTRTGSGGETQYF
TGTGCCAGCACGAGGACAGGGTCCGGGGGAGAGACCCAGTACTTC
>TRBV3-1|.|TRBJ2-1|13|.
CASSLRGAREQFF
TGTGCCAGCAGCCTCCGGGGTGCACGGGAGCAGTTCTTC
>TRBV7-9|.|TRBJ1-4|14|TRBD1
CASSSRTGDEKLFF
TGTGCCAGCAGCTCCCGGACAGGGGATGAAAAACTGTTTTTT
>TRBV7-6|.|TRBJ2-1|16|TRBD2
CASSSLAGSFYNEQFF
TGTGCCAGCAGCTCCCTAGCGGGGTCCTTCTACAATGAGCAGTTCTTC
>TRBV5-1|.|TRBJ2-1|14|.
CASSLAGNHNEQFF
TGCGCCAGCAGCTTGGCAGGTAATCACAATGAGCAGTTCTTC
>TRBV29-1|.|TRBJ1-2|14|TRBD1
CSVDPGQGARGYTF
TGCAGCGTTGATCCTGGACAGGGGGCCCGGGGCTACACCTTC
>TRBV7-2|.|TRBJ2-7|14|.
CASSPGRHSYEQYF
TGTGCCAGCAGCCCGGGGAGGCACTCCTACGAGCAGTACTTC
>TRBV2|few|TRBJ1-4|13|TRBD1
CASSRTGLEKLFF
TGTGCCAGCAGTCGGACAGGGCTTGAAAAACTGTTTTTT
>TRBV5-6|few|TRBJ1-4|15|TRBD1
CASSSAGTGTEKLFF
TGTGCCAGCAGCTCCGCCGGGACAGGGACTGAAAAACTGTTTTTT
>TRBV10-3|.|TRBJ1-2|13|.
CAISASSGYGYTF
TGTGCCATCAGTGCGTCTAGTGGCTATGGCTACACCTTC
>TRBV5-1|.|TRBJ1-1|14|.
CASSFPGARTEAFF
TGCGCCAGCAGCTTCCCGGGGGCCCGCACTGAAGCTTTCTTT
>TRBV6-2/TRBV6-3|.|TRBJ1-1|13|.
CASSYLGGGEAFF
TGTGCCAGCAGTTACCTTGGTGGCGGTGAAGCTTTCTTT
>TRBV5-1|.|TRBJ2-3|15|.
CASSLTSTGTDTQYF
TGCGCCAGCAGCTTAACTAGTACGGGCACAGATACGCAGTATTTT
>TRBV7-9|.|TRBJ2-1|12|TRBD2
CASRGGLNEQFF
TGTGCCAGCCGGGGAGGGTTAAATGAGCAGTTCTTC
>TRBV13|few|TRBJ2-5|17|.
CASSTMGADTAQETQYF
TGTGCCAGCAGCACGATGGGGGCGGACACCGCCCAAGAGACCCAGTACTTC
>TRBV7-2|.|TRBJ2-5|16|TRBD2
CASSVQAGGAQETQYF
TGTGCCAGCAGCGTCCAAGCGGGAGGGGCACAAGAGACCCAGTACTTC
>TRBV27|few|TRBJ1-6|15|TRBD1
CASSSGTGAGSPLHF
TGTGCCAGCAGTTCCGGGACAGGGGCAGGGTCACCCCTCCACTTT
>TRBV15|.|TRBJ1-2|14|TRBD1
CATSRPGQVDGYTF
TGTGCCACCAGCAGACCTGGACAGGTTGATGGCTACACCTTC
>TRBV19|.|TRBJ1-1|17|TRBD1
CASSILTGGWANTEAFF
TGTGCCAGTAGTATTCTGACAGGGGGGTGGGCGAACACTGAAGCTTTCTTT
>TRBV3-1|few|TRBJ2-7|19|TRBD2
CASSPEGLGSGGPAYEQYF
TGTGCCAGCAGCCCCGAAGGCCTGGGAAGCGGGGGGCCAGCCTACGAGCAGTACTTC
>TRBV29-1|few|TRBJ1-4|12|.
CSGRGSNEKLFF
TGCAGCGGTCGAGGGTCTAATGAAAAACTGTTTTTT
>TRBV12-5|.|TRBJ1-2|15|.
CASGPPRVTNYGYTF
TGTGCTAGTGGTCCTCCACGGGTGACGAACTATGGCTACACCTTC
>TRBV27|few|TRBJ2-5|19|TRBD2
CASSSSAGTSGRAQETQYF
TGTGCCAGCAGTTCCTCGGCCGGGACTAGCGGGAGGGCCCAAGAGACCCAGTACTTC
>TRBV29-1|few|TRBJ2-1|13|TRBD1
CSAGQASYNEQFF
TGCAGCGCGGGACAGGCCTCCTACAATGAGCAGTTCTTC
>TRBV29-1|.|TRBJ2-7|13|.
CSVEQANTYEQYF
TGCAGCGTTGAACAGGCCAATACCTACGAGCAGTACTTC
>TRBV4-2|.|TRBJ2-5|18|TRBD1
CASRSAARSGTEQETQYF
TGTGCCAGCAGATCTGCAGCAAGGTCTGGGACAGAACAAGAGACCCAGTACTTC
>TRBV5-1|once|TRBJ2-4|16|.
CASSLADGIAKNIQYF
TGCGCCAGCAGCTTGGCTGATGGGATAGCCAAAAACATTCAGTACTTC
>TRBV20-1|.|TRBJ2-2|16|TRBD2
CSARDSLAGGVAELFF
TGCAGTGCTAGAGATTCCCTAGCGGGAGGAGTGGCGGAGCTGTTTTTT
>TRBV12-3/TRBV12-4|.|TRBJ2-3|17|TRBD2
CASSFTSGGLHGMAQYF
TGTGCCAGCAGTTTTACTAGCGGGGGGCTCCACGGCATGGCGCAGTATTTT
>TRBV5-1|.|TRBJ1-2|11|.
CASRSTYGYTF
TGCGCCAGCAGATCGACCTATGGCTACACCTTC
>TRBV5-5|.|TRBJ2-2|16|.
CASSRTVRGNTGELFF
TGTGCCAGCAGCCGGACAGTTAGGGGTAACACCGGGGAGCTGTTTTTT
>TRBV20-1|once|TRBJ2-7|13|.
CSVPSQVPYEQYF
TGCAGTGTACCCTCGCAGGTCCCCTACGAGCAGTACTTC
>TRBV7-2|.|TRBJ1-4|16|.
CASSLNRRGRNEKLFF
TGTGCCAGCAGCTTAAATCGCAGGGGACGAAATGAAAAACTGTTTTTT
>TRBV6-5|few|TRBJ1-2|13|TRBD1
CASSPTGRYGYTF
TGTGCCAGCAGCCCGACAGGGAGGTATGGCTACACCTTC
>TRBV9|few|TRBJ1-4|17|.
CASTPSGAGIHNEKLFF
TGTGCCAGCACCCCTTCCGGGGCCGGGATACACAATGAAAAACTGTTTTTT
>TRBV5-1|.|TRBJ2-3|15|TRBD1
CASSQGQGGTDTQYF
TGCGCCAGCAGCCAGGGACAGGGAGGCACAGATACGCAGTATTTT
>TRBV7-9|few|TRBJ2-5|12|.
CASSLGDFKQYF
TGTGCCAGCAGCTTAGGGGACTTCAAGCAGTACTTC
>TRBV3-1|few|TRBJ1-4|14|TRBD1
CASRQGASNEKLFF
TGTGCCAGCAGGCAGGGGGCCTCTAATGAAAAACTGTTTTTT
>TRBV7-9|.|TRBJ1-3|17|.
CASSPRGAASSGNTIYF
TGTGCCAGCAGCCCCCGGGGGGCGGCGAGCTCTGGAAACACCATATATTTT
>TRBV10-3|few|TRBJ2-2|14|TRBD1
CAISEDRAPGELFF
TGTGCCATCAGTGAAGACAGGGCCCCCGGGGAGCTGTTTTTT
>TRBV15|.|TRBJ1-3|15|TRBD1
CATSGGTGPGNTIYF
TGTGCCACCAGCGGTGGGACAGGCCCAGGAAACACCATATATTTT
>TRBV27|few|TRBJ2-2|20|.
CASSLLGGVRGLANTGELFF
TGTGCCAGCAGTTTATTGGGTGGGGTCAGGGGACTTGCGAACACCGGGGAGCTGTTTTTT
>TRBV28|.|TRBJ2-7|15|.
CASSSHHSGGGVQYF
TGTGCCAGCAGTTCCCACCATAGCGGAGGGGGAGTGCAGTACTTC
>TRBV7-2|.|TRBJ2-5|17|.
CASSLGDRTRPQETQYF
TGTGCCAGCAGCTTAGGCGACAGGACAAGACCTCAAGAGACCCAGTACTTC